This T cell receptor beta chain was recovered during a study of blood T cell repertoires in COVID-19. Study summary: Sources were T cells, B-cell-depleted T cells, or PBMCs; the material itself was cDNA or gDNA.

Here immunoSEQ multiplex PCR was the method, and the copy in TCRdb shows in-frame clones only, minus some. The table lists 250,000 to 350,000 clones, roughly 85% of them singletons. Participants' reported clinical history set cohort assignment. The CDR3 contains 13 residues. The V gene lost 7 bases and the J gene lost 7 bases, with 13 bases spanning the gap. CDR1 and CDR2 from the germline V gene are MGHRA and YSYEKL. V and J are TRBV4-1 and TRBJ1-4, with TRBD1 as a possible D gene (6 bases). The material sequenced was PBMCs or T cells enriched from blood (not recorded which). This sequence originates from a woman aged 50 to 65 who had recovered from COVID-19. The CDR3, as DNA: TGCGCCAGCATGAGACAGGCAGGTGAAAAACTGTTTTTT. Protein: CASMRQAGEKLFF.